The clone carrying this T cell receptor beta chain has only a few counts. Its target is not known. This record belongs to a study of cytomegalovirus exposure and HLA in healthy donors. Overall study results and limits: A highly shared variant cluster was judged a likely technical artifact. A previous analysis found most TCR beta V segments productive roughly 87% or roughly 30% of the time. Some TCR beta chains (roughly 160 of them) were listed as cytomegalovirus-associated. Apparent HLA restriction characterized most CMV-associated TCR beta chains in a later analysis.

Use of 60 Vbeta and 13 Jbeta primers characterized the PCR. Repertoires were generated with immunoSEQ multiplex PCR, while TCRdb's copy carries only in-frame clones and drops some. The profile shows 76,000 or so clones, around 79% of them singletons. The sequencing input was PBMCs. The clonotype comes from a man aged 25-40 years in good health and CMV-seronegative.

The CDR3 spells CASGPGLRSGANVLTF. CDR3 DNA: TGTGCCAGCGGTCCGGGACTTCGCTCTGGGGCCAACGTCCTGACTTTC. The genes are TRBV27 and TRBJ2-6; the D gene is possibly TRBD2 (6 bases). The CDR3 is made up of 16 amino acids. V lost 8 bases to trimming and J lost 0 bases, with 14 bases between them. Germline values: CDR1 MNHEY, CDR2 SMNVEV (reference sequence).